The present entry profiles one T cell receptor (beta chain) with its context. This clone was observed a handful of times. Its antigen target is currently unknown. Base-call qualities are not available, and no considerably larger clone is one nucleotide away. The receptor library was made with the immunoSEQ multiplex PCR assay. For the multiplex PCR, a mixture combining 60 forward primers for TCR Vbeta segments and 13 reverse primers for TCR Jbeta segments was used. Amplification of the CDR3 region of rearranged TCR beta genes was performed with a multiplex PCR assay on genomic DNA. The Illumina HiSeq System was used to sequence the amplified TCR beta libraries as 87-base-pair reads. The authors' analysis ran thus. A later analysis tallied 75 million to 95 million unique TCR beta chains across the 650 to 750 repertoires, and around 12 million of those chains were shared by two or more donors. Raw reads were error-corrected and collapsed into unique sequences with a nearest-neighbor algorithm that merged closely related sequences to remove PCR and sequencing errors. V, D and J gene segments were assigned by aligning CDR3 sequences to IMGT reference sequences. For a sequence to be retained, a match of at least six nucleotides was required to both a V gene segment and a J gene segment. Rearrangements were called productive when the CDR3 lacked stop codons and stayed in frame with V and J; all others were non-productive. CDR3 was defined according to IMGT convention as the region running from the second conserved V-encoded cysteine to the conserved J-encoded phenylalanine. In an earlier analysis of more than 550 of the donors, sequences lacking an unambiguous match to a single V gene segment were excluded. An earlier analysis of 500 to 700 of the donors classified V segments as functional when productive rearrangements were above 56.7% and as segregating when the standard deviation between donors was above 5%. A statistical classification framework was built to diagnose cytomegalovirus status from the catalog of TCR beta chain sequences. V and J gene assignment, in a later analysis, came from comparing TCR nucleotide sequences with IMGT/GENE-DB human TR gene sequences. Using the TCRdist pipeline, a later analysis assigned CDR3 sequences along with most-parsimonious VDJ recombination scenarios. A later analysis defined each TCR beta chain by its CDR3 amino acid sequence plus V-gene family, and excluded reads lacking a unique V-gene family. To address suspected cross-contamination and a sequencing artifact, a later analysis removed a few hundred highly shared, low-generation-probability nucleotide sequences. For each public chain, a later analysis derived a clonal expansion index from normalized ranks of inferred template counts within each repertoire. Generation probabilities in a later analysis came from a VDJ recombination model fitted to out-of-frame rearrangements, and those results were checked against IGoR. Hypergeometric tests were used in a later analysis to score TCR-TCR, TCR-HLA and TCR-CMV co-occurrence, with a repertoire-size bias correction applied to the TCR pairs. In a later analysis, false discovery rates were estimated by permuting HLA or CMV assignments 20 times. In a later analysis, co-occurring TCRs were grouped with DBSCAN, and TCRdist sequence similarity was added when clustering was performed within HLA-allele-positive subsets. Co-occurrence clustering excluded repertoires with fewer than 30,000 or more than 120,000 public chains, plus five with anomalous nucleotide sharing. Imported from immuneACCESS, the table was reduced by TCRdb to in-frame sequences with V and J called. These copies leave out some clones; in studies compared against another copy, an unresolved V gene accounts for under half, and the cause of the remainder is not known. The V and J calls and clone size come from that table; D and trimming were worked out from the DNA. Here the sample has some 200,000 clones; roughly 80% occur a single time. The ten largest clones take up less than 7% of the sample.

The data derive from a study of cytomegalovirus exposure and HLA in healthy donors (dated by TCRdb to 2016 to 2017). As for the study more broadly: An earlier analysis of a few hundred of the donors reported approximately 260 Gb of sequence data and roughly 120 million unique TCR beta sequences obtained from some 200 million T cells. An early release that covered 500 to 800 HLA-typed donors contained 250 to 350 gigabases of sequencing data and approximately 85 million unique TCR sequences. Of the roughly 400 genotyped donors, 81% were placed in the genetic ancestry cluster associated with self-reported Caucasian donors. The study aimed to test whether signatures of past pathogen exposure could be identified by cataloging public T cell receptors. The study profiled the T cell repertoires of hundreds of subjects by immunosequencing and related them to cytomegalovirus serostatus. A separate validation cohort of roughly 120 different subjects was used in addition to the approximately 700-subject first cohort. The study combined high-throughput TCR immunosequencing, statistical association of individual TCRs with disease status, and machine learning to predict cytomegalovirus infection status. A later analysis re-analyzed previously published TCR beta repertoires from roughly 600 donors and added high-resolution HLA genotyping to study TCR occurrence patterns. Rather than drawing on any new phenotypic data, the later analysis identified candidate immune exposures from TCR beta sequences and the way those sequences occurred across donors. An earlier analysis of approximately 500 of the donors applied high-throughput TCR beta sequencing to assess whether each TCR beta V gene segment acted as functional or pseudogenic. Donor age, sex, ethnicity and CMV serostatus were collected together with the repertoire data. A later genetic analysis took genome-wide SNP genotypes for about three fifths of the 666 donors and used that subset as a discovery cohort. All discovery cohort repertoires had been generated using a single sequencing platform. Class I and class II HLA loci were covered by the typing at four-digit resolution. The number of donors typed differed by locus, with about 629-630 for A, B, C, DRB1 and DQB1, 522 for DQA1, 600 to 610 for DPA1, and 400 to 490 for DPB1. About five DR-DQ haplotypes were treated as single units for association and clustering because of strong linkage in the cohort. Across under 500 genotyped donors of the cohort, an average of 235,054 unique TCR beta nucleotide sequences per donor were sequenced, and 15% to 20% of those sequences were non-productive. The paper's findings and limits, for the study overall: The sequencing pipeline was judged likely to have produced a cluster of highly shared sequence variants as a technical artifact. Because HLA typing was unavailable for some donors at each locus, only the typed subset was used in association tests. A later analysis found that HLA-associated TCR beta chains were more clonally expanded and had lower generation probabilities than equally common non-associated chains. Some IMGT-functional V segments, including TRBV6-2 and TRBV6-3, could not be told apart with the 87-base-pair reads, so those segments were excluded. Most TCR sequences were observed very rarely across donors, whereas some public TCRs were present in many individuals. For the cohort, immune exposure information was limited to CMV serostatus. The classifier was reported to diagnose cytomegalovirus status with high specificity and sensitivity in both the original cohort and the validation cohort. A later genetic analysis reported fewer N-insertions in productive TCRs among donors in an Asian-associated ancestry cluster than the roughly 700-donor mean. In this cohort, only TCR beta chains were sequenced, and detectable features were limited by the absence of alpha or paired-chain data. In vitro tests confirmed that a few of the cytomegalovirus-associated TCR beta chains recognize cytomegalovirus antigens. A later analysis associated 16,951 TCR beta sequences with specific HLA alleles at a false discovery rate of 0.05. A later genetic analysis associated a missense DCLRE1C variant with V-gene and J-gene trimming of TCR beta chains, and an independent cohort replicated the association. The presence/absence analyses assumed that sequencing depth was roughly uniform across donors, and that assumption may not be true. According to a later analysis, TCR association rates differed among HLA loci, with DRB1 alleles showing the most associated TCRs and HLA-C alleles showing the fewest. The authors suggested that the approach could potentially be generalized to other disease states and immunological phenotypes. Correlated functional status among segregating V segments might reflect linkage disequilibrium, but an unknown experimental factor could not be ruled out. The study gave a list of about 170 TCR beta chains associated with cytomegalovirus. In a later analysis, most CMV-associated TCR beta chains were found to appear HLA-restricted, with HLA associations seemingly driven largely by CMV exposure. About 17 rarely observed V segments, including chromosome 9 orphons, were excluded from the earlier analysis of just under 600 of the donors because counts were too low. Strong co-occurrence of HLA alleles, especially DR and DQ, made assigning TCR associations to individual alleles difficult. In a later analysis, several top co-occurrence clusters were reported to appear linked to parvovirus B19, influenza, CMV and Epstein-Barr virus. A further reported finding was that TCR beta sequences accurately predicted the HLA-A and HLA-B alleles for most subjects in the first cohort. In an earlier analysis of 587 of the donors, most TCR beta V segments appeared in productive rearrangements about 87% or about 30% of the time, broadly matching IMGT annotations.

The cohort was made up of 666 healthy bone marrow donors. At the time of sampling, all cohort members were nominally healthy, though unrecorded immune exposures were likely present. The donor was CMV seropositive and belonged to the group of over 250 seropositive cohort members. Every donor gave a peripheral blood sample, and the peripheral blood mononuclear cells from that sample were used for TCR beta sequencing. The Qiagen DNeasy Blood Extraction Kit was used to extract genomic DNA from the blood cell samples. From its cysteine to its phenylalanine, the CDR3 spans 13 amino acids. Of all the DNA, just the CDR3 is kept, 39 bases in frame from base 1. Per the germline V gene (reference sequence), PRHDT is the CDR1 and FYEKMQ is the CDR2. V is reduced by 4 bases and J by 11 bases, leaving a spacing of 17 bases between them.

The sequenced sample was PBMCs. This sequence uses TRBV13 and TRBJ1-2, with TRBD1 perhaps the D gene, on 6 matching bases. This clonotype was obtained from a man aged 35 to 55 in good health and CMV-seropositive. The CDR3: CASSSTGNSAYTF. Here is the DNA: TGTGCCAGCAGCTCGACAGGTAATTCGGCTTACACCTTC. When the CDR3 is completed using the reference TRBV13 and TRBJ1-2 genes on either side, the full variable domain is AAGVIQSPRHLIKEKRETATLKCYPIPRHDTVYWYQQGPGQDPQFLISFYEKMQSDKGSIPDRFSAQQFSDYHSELNMSSLELGDSALYFCASSSTGNSAYTFGSGTRLTVV.